The subject of this entry is one TCR beta chain. This sample was taken from a study of a mutant IDH1 vaccine in newly diagnosed glioma. About the study: Patients got radiotherapy, temozolomide, or both beforehand, and most got both.

Time point meaning: baseline, week 1 (first vaccination visit). Documented treatment: pre-vaccination baseline after standard-of-care therapy. Tumors from donors were new WHO grade 3 or 4 IDH1-mutant astrocytomas with ATRX loss. The assay was immunoSEQ multiplex PCR, and TCRdb's table has in-frame clones only and misses some. Here the sample spans fewer than 65,000 clones, about 74% being singletons. The CDR3 is 12 residues long. Trimming pared 0 bases from V and 5 bases from J, leaving 6 bases between. Germline CDR1 and CDR2: SGHNT and YYREEE (reference sequence). This chain links TRBV5-4 with TRBJ2-7; D is perhaps TRBD1 or TRBD2 (5 bases each). This sample comprised PBMCs, obtained from a glioma patient treated with radiotherapy, temozolomide or both. The source of this sequence is a woman between 40 and 55 years old with glioma. The CDR3 is CASSLAGHEQYF. CDR3 in DNA: TGTGCCAGCAGCTTGGCGGGGCACGAGCAGTACTTC.